What follows are 24 T cell receptor beta chains derived from one specimen sequenced in a study of blood T cell repertoires in COVID-19. Assay used: immunoSEQ multiplex PCR; TCRdb lists only in-frame clones, some missing. The sample carries about 300,000 clones, 85% to 90% recorded once. The sequenced material came from PBMCs or T cells enriched from blood (not recorded which). These receptors came from a young woman who had recovered from COVID-19.

The chain has TRBV9 and TRBJ1-5; the D is unclear. The ends were cut back, 3 bases at V and 5 bases at J, with 9 bases in the middle. Germline values: CDR1 SGDLS, CDR2 YYNGEE. The CDR3 is 13 amino acids. CDR3 coding DNA: TGTGCCAGCAGCGCGAGTGGTGATCAGCCCCAGCATTTT. Its protein product is CASSASGDQPQHF.

This sequence joins TRBV3-1 (or the pseudogene TRBV3-2) and TRBJ2-7; D call uncertain. From germline, CDR1 is LGHDT and CDR2 YNNKEL (reference sequence). Trimming cost V 3 bases and J 3 bases, with 6 bases left between them. The CDR3 loop spans 12 amino acids. The CDR3 loop is CASSQSYYEQYF. For the CDR3, the DNA is TGTGCCAGCAGCCAGAGCTACTACGAGCAGTACTTC.

This chain joins TRBV7-9 and TRBJ1-4, with 7 bases matching TRBD1. The CDR3 is 14 residues long. In germline, CDR1 is SEHNR, CDR2 FQNEAQ (reference sequence). Trimming cost V 4 bases and J 4 bases; bases outside gene matches: 3. This CDR3 is CASSSGQDNEKLFF. For the CDR3, the DNA is TGTGCCAGCAGCTCAGGACAGGATAATGAAAAACTGTTTTTT.

The table lists this clone with a count of one. The chain couples TRBV5-1 to TRBJ2-5; possibly TRBD2 for D (6 bases). There are 15 residues in the CDR3. The germline gives CDR1 SGHRS, CDR2 YFSETQ. V was shortened by 3 bases and J by 2 bases, with 14 bases between the two germline ends. The CDR3 nucleotides read TGCGCCAGCAGCTGGTATGCGGGATCACAAGAGACCCAGTACTTC. Residues: CASSWYAGSQETQYF.

This clone was seen a few times. The chain recombines TRBV10-3 with TRBJ1-5, with 7 nucleotides matching TRBD1. CDR3 length: 15 amino acids. V dropped 4 bases and J dropped 0; count of bases not matched to a gene: 3. Germline CDR1 and CDR2: ENHRY and SYGVKD. The CDR3 nucleotides read TGTGCCATCAGTGGGGACAGCCTTAGCAATCAGCCCCAGCATTTT. Amino acid sequence: CAISGDSLSNQPQHF.

The gene calls are TRBV9 and TRBJ1-1; 9 bases fit TRBD1. This CDR3 spans 15 amino acids. Germline CDR1 reads SGDLS; CDR2 reads YYNGEE. J gave up 5 bases and V 0 bases, and 5 bases lay outside the gene matches. CDR3 region: CASSVGQGVGTEAFF. The DNA for the CDR3 is TGTGCCAGCAGCGTAGGACAGGGGGTAGGTACTGAAGCTTTCTTT.

The rearrangement links TRBV7-9 to TRBJ1-2, with D uncertain. This CDR3 is 14 amino acids long. Trimming shortened V by 2 bases and J by 1 base, and 8 bases separated the two germline ends. Per the germline V gene, CDR1 is SEHNR and CDR2 is FQNEAQ (reference sequence). In DNA form, the CDR3 reads TGTGCCAGCAGCTTACCGAGCTTTAACTATGGCTACACCTTC. This encodes CASSLPSFNYGYTF. Full variable domain (remainder filled in from reference TRBV7-9 and TRBJ1-2): DTGVSQNPRHKITKRGQNVTFRCDPISEHNRLYWYRQTLGQGPEFLTYFQNEAQLEKSRLLSDRFSAERPKGSFSTLEIQRTEQGDSAMYLCASSLPSFNYGYTFGSGTRLTVV.

The genes are TRBV5-1 and TRBJ1-1, with unresolved D. Trimming cost V 9 bases and J 5 bases, with 17 bases left between them. Germline V CDR1 and CDR2: SGHRS, YFSETQ. This CDR3 has 13 amino acids. This CDR3 reads CATSPRPETEAFF. The DNA for the CDR3 is TGCGCCACCTCGCCCCGCCCCGAGACTGAAGCTTTCTTT.

CDR3 sequence reads: CASSLVQGETEAFF. DNA for the CDR3: TGTGCCAGCAGCTTAGTACAGGGTGAGACTGAAGCTTTCTTT. The chain has TRBV7-9 and TRBJ1-1; tentatively, D is TRBD1 (6 bases). The CDR3 contains 14 residues. Germline values: CDR1 SEHNR, CDR2 FQNEAQ (reference sequence). Trimming removed 1 base from V and 5 bases from J, with 11 bases in between.

In its sample, this clone was seen once. The J gene is TRBJ1-3, the V gene TRBV9, with D possibly TRBD1 on 5 matching bases. The CDR3 contains 16 residues. The V end lost 2 bases, the J end lost 4 bases, and 16 bases lay between the germline ends. Germline CDR1 reads SGDLS; CDR2 reads YYNGEE. This chain's CDR3 is CASSVPRQGGGNTIYF. The DNA for the CDR3 is TGTGCCAGCAGCGTCCCACGGCAGGGAGGGGGAAACACCATATATTTT. Variable domain in full (rest from reference TRBV9 and TRBJ1-3): DSGVTQTPKHLITATGQRVTLRCSPRSGDLSVYWYQQSLDQGLQFLIQYYNGEERAKGNILERFSAQQFPDLHSELNLSSLELGDSALYFCASSVPRQGGGNTIYFGEGSWLTVV.

This clone turned up a few times. The chain recombines TRBV9 with TRBJ2-7; D might be TRBD1 (6 bases). Germline V gene sequence: CDR1 SGDLS, CDR2 YYNGEE. CDR3 length: 14 amino acids. V dropped 3 bases and J dropped 5 bases, with 15 bases sitting between them. CDR3 coding DNA: TGTGCCAGCAGCGACCAACAGGGTGGGGACGAGCAGTACTTC. Its translation is CASSDQQGGDEQYF.

The V and J genes are TRBV30 and TRBJ1-5; the D is unclear. This CDR3 spans 15 amino acids. Deletions cut 3 bases from V and 2 bases from J, with 14 bases between. Per germline, CDR1 GTSNPN and CDR2 SVGIG (reference sequence). The CDR3 loop reads CAWSRETLGNQPQHF. CDR3 DNA: TGTGCCTGGAGCCGAGAGACATTGGGCAATCAGCCCCAGCATTTT.

V gene TRBV29-1 combines with J gene TRBJ1-5, with D unclear. Trimming removed 4 bases at V and 1 base at J, with 11 bases between. The CDR3 is 14 residues long. The germline V gene has CDR1 SQVTM and CDR2 ANQGSEA. The CDR3 is CSVGEGLSNQPQHF. The CDR3 nucleotides are TGCAGCGTTGGGGAGGGATTAAGCAATCAGCCCCAGCATTTT.

The chain recombines TRBV4-1 with TRBJ2-2; TRBD1 is a possible D gene (5 bases). Germline CDR1 and CDR2: MGHRA and YSYEKL. The CDR3 spans 16 residues. V was trimmed by 4 bases and J by 1 base, leaving 13 bases between them. The CDR3 DNA reads TGCGCCAGCAGCCCTCTGGGGCCGCTGAACACCGGGGAGCTGTTTTTT. Its translation: CASSPLGPLNTGELFF.

This clone was recorded many times. The chain uses TRBV6-5 and TRBJ1-2, with 7 bases identical to TRBD1. Germline V CDR1 and CDR2: MNHEY, SVGAGI. The CDR3 runs to 13 residues. The trim removed 5 bases at V and 8 bases at J, leaving 8 bases unmatched. The CDR3 is CASSPGGDRGYTF. CDR3 DNA: TGTGCCAGCAGTCCAGGGGGTGATAGGGGCTACACCTTC.

The J gene is TRBJ2-3, the V gene TRBV12-3 or TRBV12-4; no clear D gene. Trimming took 5 bases from V and 5 from J, leaving 2 bases between them. The CDR3 is made up of 10 amino acids. CDR3: CASSRDTQYF. CDR3 DNA: TGTGCCAGCAGTCGAGATACGCAGTATTTT.

The V call is TRBV2, the J call TRBJ1-5; D uncertain. Germline V gives CDR1 SNHLY, CDR2 FYNNEI. The CDR3 loop spans 11 amino acids. V shed 6 bases and J shed 5 bases, with 5 bases lying between them. CDR3 nucleotides: TGTGCCAGCAGGGCTGATCAGCCCCAGCATTTT. Protein product: CASRADQPQHF.

The chain is built from TRBV7-9 and TRBJ2-7; D not resolved. The CDR3 consists of 12 residues. Per the germline V gene, CDR1 is SEHNR and CDR2 is FQNEAQ (reference sequence). V was pared by 1 base and J by 2 bases, with 3 bases between. This CDR3 reads CASSLVTYEQYF. The CDR3 bases are TGTGCCAGCAGCTTAGTAACCTACGAGCAGTACTTC.

V is TRBV30 and J is TRBJ1-6; tentative D call: TRBD1 (5 bases). The CDR3 has 15 amino acids. Germline CDR1 is GTSNPN and CDR2 is SVGIG (reference sequence). Trimming took off 3 bases at V and 9 bases at J, with 18 bases between the two ends. The CDR3 DNA is TGTGCCTGGAGAGGCGCAGGGAGCGGGAGTTCACCCCTCCACTTT. Protein product: CAWRGAGSGSSPLHF.

The rearrangement uses TRBV30 and TRBJ1-5; 7 nucleotides align to TRBD1. This CDR3 comprises 14 residues. The germline V gene has CDR1 GTSNPN and CDR2 SVGIG (reference sequence). With 2 bases clipped from V and 9 bases from J, the junction kept 10 bases outside the gene matches. CDR3 bases: TGTGCCTGGAGTCGGCTGACAGGGAGTCTGCCCCAGCATTTT. Amino acids: CAWSRLTGSLPQHF.

This clone was seen a single time. The chain has TRBV10-3 and TRBJ1-1; D remains ambiguous. V lost 6 bases, J lost 5 bases, and 10 bases lay in between. The CDR3 is 12 residues long. In germline, CDR1 is ENHRY, CDR2 SYGVKD. CDR3 sequence reads: CAIRMGETEAFF. The CDR3 DNA reads as TGTGCCATCAGAATGGGCGAAACTGAAGCTTTCTTT.

The V call is TRBV4-1, the J call TRBJ1-2, with TRBD1 as a possible D gene (6 bases). CDR1 and CDR2 (germline): MGHRA, YSYEKL. CDR3 length equals 15 residues. Trimming took 0 bases from V and 4 from J, leaving 12 bases between them. The CDR3 sequence: CASSQDPGTRYGYTF. The CDR3 DNA reads TGCGCCAGCAGCCAAGATCCCGGGACACGCTATGGCTACACCTTC.

This chain uses TRBV9 with TRBJ2-7; D perhaps matches TRBD1 (7 bases). The germline V gene has CDR1 SGDLS and CDR2 YYNGEE. V was cut by 4 bases and J by 4 bases, with 18 bases left in between. This CDR3 region has 15 residues. Here the CDR3 reads CASSPQEGAEYEQYF. CDR3 sequence (DNA): TGTGCCAGCAGCCCCCAGGAGGGGGCTGAATACGAGCAGTACTTC.

The rearrangement uses TRBV7-9 and TRBJ1-3, with D possibly matching TRBD1 (6 bases). CDR3 size: 16 residues. The ends were cut back, 3 bases at V and 4 bases at J, with 16 bases in the middle. Germline CDR1 is SEHNR and CDR2 is FQNEAQ (reference sequence). CDR3 sequence reads: CASSFRDRSTGNTIYF. CDR3 coding DNA: TGTGCCAGCAGCTTTAGAGACAGGTCTACCGGAAACACCATATATTTT.